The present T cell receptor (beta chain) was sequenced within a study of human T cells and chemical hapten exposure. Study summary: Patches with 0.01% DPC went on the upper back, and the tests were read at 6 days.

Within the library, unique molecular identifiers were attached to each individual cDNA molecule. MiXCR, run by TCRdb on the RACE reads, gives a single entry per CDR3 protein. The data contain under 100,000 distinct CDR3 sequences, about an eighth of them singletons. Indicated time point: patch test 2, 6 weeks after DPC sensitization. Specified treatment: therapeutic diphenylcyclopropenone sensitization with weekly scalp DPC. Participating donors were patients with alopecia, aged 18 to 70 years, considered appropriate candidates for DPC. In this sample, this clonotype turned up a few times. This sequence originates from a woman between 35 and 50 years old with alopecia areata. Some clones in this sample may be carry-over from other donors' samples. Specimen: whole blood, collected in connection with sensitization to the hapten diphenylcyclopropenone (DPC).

The CDR3, as DNA: TGCAGTGGAGGGACAATACAACTAGCGGGAGTATACAATGAGCAGTTCTTC. It encodes CSGGTIQLAGVYNEQFF. The chain uses TRBV20-1 and TRBJ2-1, with 11 bases fitting TRBD2. V dropped 7 bases and J dropped 4; count of bases not matched to a gene: 15. The V gene's germline CDR1 is DFQATT and CDR2 SNEGSKA (reference sequence). CDR3 length: 17 amino acids.